This T cell receptor beta chain was sequenced during a study of response to subunit inactivated influenza vaccine. Study-wide results and limits: It was the authors' suggestion that each seasonal influenza vaccination recruits few new T cells.

TCRdb used MiXCR to reprocess the RT-PCR reads, holding one entry per CDR3 protein. The table lists 300,000 to 350,000 distinct CDR3 sequences, 20% to 25% of them singletons. With respect to this clonotype: What it binds is not known.

Germline values: CDR1 SGHTA, CDR2 FQGNSA. The CDR3 totals 14 residues. Unmatched junction bases numbered 4, after V lost 2 bases and J lost 4 bases. The rearrangement joins TRBV7-2 to TRBJ2-7, with 8 bases lining up with TRBD2. The sequence came from a man between 50 and 69 years old who received an inactivated influenza vaccine. The sequences come from PBMCs from blood, collected about 20 months after vaccination. CDR3 residues: CASSLLRGVYEQYF. In DNA, the CDR3 is TGTGCCAGCAGCTTATTGCGGGGGGTGTACGAGCAGTACTTC.